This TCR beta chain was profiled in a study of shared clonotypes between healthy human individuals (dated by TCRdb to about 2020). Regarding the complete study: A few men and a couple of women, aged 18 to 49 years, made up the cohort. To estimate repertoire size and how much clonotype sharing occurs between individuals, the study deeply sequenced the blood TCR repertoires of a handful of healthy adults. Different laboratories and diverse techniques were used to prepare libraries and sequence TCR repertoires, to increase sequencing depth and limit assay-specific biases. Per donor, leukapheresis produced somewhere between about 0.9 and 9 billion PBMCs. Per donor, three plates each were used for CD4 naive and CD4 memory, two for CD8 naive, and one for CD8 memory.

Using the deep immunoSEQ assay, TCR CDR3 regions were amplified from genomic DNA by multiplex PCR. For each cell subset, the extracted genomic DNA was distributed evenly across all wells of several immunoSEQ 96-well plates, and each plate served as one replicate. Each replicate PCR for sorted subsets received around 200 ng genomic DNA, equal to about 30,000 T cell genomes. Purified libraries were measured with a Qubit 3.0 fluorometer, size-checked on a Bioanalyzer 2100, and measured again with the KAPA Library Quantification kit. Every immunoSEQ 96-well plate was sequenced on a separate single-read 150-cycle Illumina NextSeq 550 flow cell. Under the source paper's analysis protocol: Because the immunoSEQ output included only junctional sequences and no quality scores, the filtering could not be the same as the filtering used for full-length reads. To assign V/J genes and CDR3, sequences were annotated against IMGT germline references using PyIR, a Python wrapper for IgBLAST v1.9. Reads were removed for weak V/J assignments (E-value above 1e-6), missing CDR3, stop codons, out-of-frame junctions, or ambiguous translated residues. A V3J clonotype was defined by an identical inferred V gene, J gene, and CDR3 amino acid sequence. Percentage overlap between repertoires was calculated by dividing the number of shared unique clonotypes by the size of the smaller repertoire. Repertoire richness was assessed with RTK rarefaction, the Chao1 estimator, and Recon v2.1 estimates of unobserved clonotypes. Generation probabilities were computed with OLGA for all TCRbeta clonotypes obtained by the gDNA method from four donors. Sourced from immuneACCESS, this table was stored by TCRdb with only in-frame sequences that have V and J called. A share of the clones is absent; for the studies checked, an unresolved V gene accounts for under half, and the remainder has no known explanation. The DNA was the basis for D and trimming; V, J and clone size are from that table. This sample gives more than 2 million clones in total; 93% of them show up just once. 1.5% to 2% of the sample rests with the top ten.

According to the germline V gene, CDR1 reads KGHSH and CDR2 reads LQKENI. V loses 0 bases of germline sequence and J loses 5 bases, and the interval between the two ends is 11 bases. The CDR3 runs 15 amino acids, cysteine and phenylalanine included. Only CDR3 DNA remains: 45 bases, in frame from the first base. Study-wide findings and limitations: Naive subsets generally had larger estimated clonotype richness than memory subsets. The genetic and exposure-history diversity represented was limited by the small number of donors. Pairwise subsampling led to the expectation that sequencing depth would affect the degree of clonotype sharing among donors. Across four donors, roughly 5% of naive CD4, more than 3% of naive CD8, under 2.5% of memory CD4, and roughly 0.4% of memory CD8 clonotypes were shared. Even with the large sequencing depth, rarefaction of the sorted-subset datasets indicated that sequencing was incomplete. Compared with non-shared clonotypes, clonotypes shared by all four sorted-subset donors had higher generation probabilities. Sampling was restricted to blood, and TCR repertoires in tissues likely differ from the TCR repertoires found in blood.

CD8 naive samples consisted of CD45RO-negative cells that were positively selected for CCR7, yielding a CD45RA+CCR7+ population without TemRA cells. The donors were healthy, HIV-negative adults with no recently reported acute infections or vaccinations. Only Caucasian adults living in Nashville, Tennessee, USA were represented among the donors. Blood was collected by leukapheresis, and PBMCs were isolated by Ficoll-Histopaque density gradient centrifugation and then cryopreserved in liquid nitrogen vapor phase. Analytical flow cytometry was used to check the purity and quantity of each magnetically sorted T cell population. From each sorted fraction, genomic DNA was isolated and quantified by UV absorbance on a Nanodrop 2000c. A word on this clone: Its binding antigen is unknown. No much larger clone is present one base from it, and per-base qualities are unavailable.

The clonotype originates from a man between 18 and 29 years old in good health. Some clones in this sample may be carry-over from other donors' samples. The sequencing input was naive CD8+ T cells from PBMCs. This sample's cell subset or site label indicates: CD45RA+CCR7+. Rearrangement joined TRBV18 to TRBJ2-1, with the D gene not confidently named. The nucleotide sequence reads TGTGCCAGCTCACCACCCGAAAAGCCTAACAATGAGCAGTTCTTC. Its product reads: CASSPPEKPNNEQFF.